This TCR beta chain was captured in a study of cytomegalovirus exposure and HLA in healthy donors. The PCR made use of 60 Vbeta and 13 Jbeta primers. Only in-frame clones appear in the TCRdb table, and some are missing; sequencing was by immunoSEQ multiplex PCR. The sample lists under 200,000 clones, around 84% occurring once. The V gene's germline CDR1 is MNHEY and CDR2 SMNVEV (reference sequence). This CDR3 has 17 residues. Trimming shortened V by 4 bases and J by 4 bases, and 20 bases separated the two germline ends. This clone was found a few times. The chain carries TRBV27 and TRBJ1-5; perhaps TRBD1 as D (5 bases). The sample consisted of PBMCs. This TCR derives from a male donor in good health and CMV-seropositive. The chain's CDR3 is CASSSLSVAGSNQPQHF. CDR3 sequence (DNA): TGTGCCAGCAGTTCCCTTTCTGTGGCAGGGTCTAATCAGCCCCAGCATTTT.